Each of the 32 T cell receptor beta chains below was sequenced from the same sample in a study of blood T cell repertoires in COVID-19. TCRdb's copy holds only in-frame clones and misses some; the assay was immunoSEQ multiplex PCR. Counted here are approximately 120,000 clones, about 85% occurring once; the ten biggest clones make up 4.3%. The sample was peripheral blood. These TCRs come from a human donor in a cohort sampled during active COVID-19.

V gene TRBV27 combines with J gene TRBJ1-1; D is unclear. The CDR3 runs 14 residues. The V gene lost 3 bases and the J gene lost 5 bases, with 13 bases spanning the gap. Per the germline V gene, CDR1 is MNHEY and CDR2 is SMNVEV (reference sequence). CDR3 in amino acids: CASSFSIGRTEAFF. In nucleotides, the CDR3 is TGTGCCAGCAGTTTTTCTATTGGGAGGACTGAAGCTTTCTTT.

This chain links TRBV3-1 (or the pseudogene TRBV3-2) with TRBJ2-1, with a possible D match to TRBD1 (5 bases). The germline CDR1 and CDR2 sequences are LGHDT and YNNKEL (reference sequence). Trimming shortened V by 2 bases and J by 6 bases, and 11 bases separated the two germline ends. There are 14 residues in the CDR3. CDR3 in DNA: TGTGCCAGCAGCCAAAGACAGAGATCCAATGAGCAGTTCTTC. Encoded protein: CASSQRQRSNEQFF.

The chain combines TRBV6-2 or TRBV6-3 with TRBJ2-7, with TRBD1 matching 8 bases. The trim removed 2 bases at V and 1 base at J, leaving 1 base unmatched. The CDR3 covers 14 residues. CDR1 and CDR2 (germline): MNHEY, SVGEGT. CDR3 sequence reads: CASSYNRGSYEQYF. In DNA, the CDR3 is TGTGCCAGCAGTTACAACAGGGGGTCCTACGAGCAGTACTTC.

V and J are TRBV5-6 and TRBJ1-6; 8 bases line up with TRBD1. The ends lost 4 bases at V and 10 bases at J; junction bases unmatched: 13. This CDR3 contains 16 residues. Germline CDR1 and CDR2: SGHDT and YYEEEE. The CDR3, as DNA: TGTGCCAGCAGCGGGGCCGGACAGGGAAAAAACTCACCCCTCCACTTT. Its protein product is CASSGAGQGKNSPLHF.

The rearrangement joins TRBV19 to TRBJ2-5; D is perhaps TRBD2 (5 bases). The V gene's germline CDR1 is LNHDA and CDR2 SQIVND (reference sequence). The CDR3 runs to 14 residues. Trimming removed 1 base at V and 0 bases at J, with 6 bases between. The CDR3 loop is CASSIVGNQETQYF. The CDR3 nucleotides are TGTGCCAGTAGTATAGTCGGGAACCAAGAGACCCAGTACTTC.

The chain recombines TRBV11-2 with TRBJ2-2; D gene unclear. CDR1 and CDR2 (germline): SGHAT, FQNNGV. The length of the CDR3 is 14 residues. The V end was cut by 3 bases, the J end by 5 bases, with 10 bases between. CDR3 DNA: TGTGCCAGCAGCTTCCCCCCACGGACCGGGGAGCTGTTTTTT. It specifies CASSFPPRTGELFF.

V is TRBV9 and J is TRBJ2-3; 9 nucleotides agree with TRBD2. The CDR3 is 15 residues long. The V and J ends lost 3 bases and 3 bases, in that order; junction bases with no gene match: 5. The V gene's germline CDR1 is SGDLS and CDR2 YYNGEE. CDR3 nucleotide sequence: TGTGCCAGCAGCGGACCTAGCGGGATGACAGATACGCAGTATTTT. Translation gives CASSGPSGMTDTQYF.

The CDR3 spells CATSSGGPSYEQYF. The CDR3 bases are TGTGCCACCAGCAGCGGGGGGCCCTCCTACGAGCAGTACTTC. The chain has TRBV15 and TRBJ2-7, with a possible D match to TRBD2 (7 bases). Germline loops: CDR1 LNHNV, CDR2 YYDKDF (reference sequence). With 3 bases removed from V and 0 bases from J, the gap between germline ends came to 9 bases. This CDR3 contains 14 residues.

J is TRBJ1-6 and V is TRBV14, with TRBD1 matching over 7 bases. The CDR3 consists of 15 residues. J lost 8 bases, V lost 2 bases, and 6 bases had no gene match. From germline, CDR1 is SGHDN and CDR2 FVKESK. The CDR3 reads CASSQWRQGYSPLHF. For the CDR3, the DNA is TGTGCCAGCAGCCAATGGAGACAGGGCTATTCACCCCTCCACTTT. The variable domain in full, with the rest retrieved from reference TRBV14 and TRBJ1-6, is EAGVTQFPSHSVIEKGQTVTLRCDPISGHDNLYWYRRVMGKEIKFLLHFVKESKQDESGMPNNRFLAERTGGTYSTLKVQPAELEDSGVYFCASSQWRQGYSPLHFGNGTRLTVT.

This clone was seen just once. DNA of the CDR3: TGTGCCAGCAGGTTCGGACAGGGGAACGGGGAGCTGTTTTTT. This codes for CASRFGQGNGELFF. This rearrangement joins TRBV7-3 to TRBJ2-2; 9 nucleotides match TRBD1. Per the germline V gene, CDR1 is SGHTA and CDR2 is FQGTGA. J lost 7 bases, V lost 6 bases, and 6 bases had no gene match. The CDR3 runs to 14 residues. Filled out from reference TRBV7-3 and TRBJ2-2, the complete variable domain reads GAGVSQTPSNKVTEKGKYVELRCDPISGHTALYWYRQSLGQGPEFLIYFQGTGAADDSGLPNDRFFAVRPEGSVSTLKIQRTERGDSAVYLCASRFGQGNGELFFGEGSRLTVL.

V usage is TRBV2 and J usage is TRBJ2-2, with 7 nucleotides matching TRBD2. Germline-derived CDR1 and CDR2 are SNHLY and FYNNEI. J gave up 4 bases and V 7 bases, and 12 bases lay outside the gene matches. This CDR3 comprises 16 residues. CDR3 amino acids: CASKEGGRGVTGELFF. The CDR3 nucleotides are TGTGCCAGCAAGGAGGGCGGGAGAGGGGTCACCGGGGAGCTGTTTTTT.

The rearrangement joins TRBV5-1 to TRBJ2-5; D call uncertain. Germline CDR1 SGHRS, CDR2 YFSETQ. This CDR3 is 14 amino acids long. Trimming took 4 bases from V and 3 from J, leaving 13 bases between them. CDR3 bases: TGCGCCAGCAGCCCGCCCGGGTTTGAAGAGACCCAGTACTTC. It codes for CASSPPGFEETQYF.

CDR3 DNA: TGTGCCAGTTCCCTGCGGGCGGGCTACACCTTC. Its translation is CASSLRAGYTF. The genes are TRBV19 and TRBJ1-2; D call uncertain. The CDR3 has 11 residues. Looked up from germline, CDR1 is LNHDA and CDR2 is SQIVND (reference sequence). V lost 8 bases to trimming and J lost 8 bases, with 12 bases between them.

This clone was seen a single time. This chain joins TRBV9 and TRBJ2-2; TRBD2 is a possible D gene (5 bases). V dropped 0 bases and J dropped 6 bases, with 12 bases sitting between them. CDR1 is SGDLS and CDR2 is YYNGEE in the germline V gene. The CDR3 covers 15 residues. DNA for the CDR3: TGTGCCAGCAGCGTAGTCGGCCTAGCAGCCGGGGAGCTGTTTTTT. Translated, it gives CASSVVGLAAGELFF.

In its sample, this clone was seen once. The chain combines TRBV5-4 with TRBJ2-3, with 12 positions matching TRBD2. CDR3 length equals 17 residues. The germline CDR1 and CDR2 sequences are SGHNT and YYREEE (reference sequence). V shed 0 bases and J 2 bases; nucleotides not matched to a gene: 4. The CDR3: CASSLGSSGGDTDTQYF. The DNA for the CDR3 is TGTGCCAGCAGCTTGGGGTCTAGCGGGGGGGACACAGATACGCAGTATTTT.

This sequence joins TRBV10-1 and TRBJ2-3; TRBD1 agrees at 9 bases. The CDR3 is made up of 16 amino acids. CDR1 WNHNN and CDR2 SYGVQD come from the germline V gene (reference sequence). The V segment lost 6 bases and the J segment 4 bases; nucleotides outside the gene matches: 11. CDR3 in DNA: TGCGCCAGCAGCGGCCGGGACAGGGATCACCCAGATACGCAGTATTTT. It codes for CASSGRDRDHPDTQYF.

V and J are TRBV5-1 and TRBJ2-7; 10 bases line up with TRBD2. V was clipped by 2 bases and J by 2 bases; unmatched bases: 1. Germline-derived CDR1 and CDR2 are SGHRS and YFSETQ. This CDR3 comprises 14 residues. CDR3 DNA: TGCGCCAGCAGCTTAGCGGGGGGGCCCTACGAGCAGTACTTC. Its translation: CASSLAGGPYEQYF.

The chain couples TRBV6-2 or TRBV6-3 to TRBJ2-1; 12 bases fit TRBD2. The length of the CDR3 is 19 residues. With V trimmed by 2 bases and J by 10 bases, 18 bases remained unmatched. Germline V lookup: CDR1 MNHEY, CDR2 SVGEGT. CDR3 DNA: TGTGCCAGCAGTTACCCTTTGAGACTAGCGGGAGTTAGGGGCGACGAGCAGTTCTTC. It specifies CASSYPLRLAGVRGDEQFF.

The rearrangement links TRBV6-2 or TRBV6-3 to TRBJ2-3, with 12 nucleotides matching TRBD1. This CDR3 is 19 amino acids long. Germline CDR1 is MNHEY and CDR2 is SVGEGT. J gave up 1 base and V 0 bases, and 8 bases lay outside the gene matches. The CDR3 loop is CASSYSGTGGPRGTDTQYF. CDR3 DNA: TGTGCCAGCAGTTACTCCGGGACAGGGGGCCCTAGGGGCACAGATACGCAGTATTTT.

In its sample, this clone was seen a few times. The V and J genes are TRBV9 and TRBJ1-4; 9 bases match TRBD1. Looked up from germline, CDR1 is SGDLS and CDR2 is YYNGEE. CDR3 size: 17 residues. The V and J ends lost 2 bases and 2 bases, in that order; junction bases with no gene match: 7. The CDR3 here is CASSVTGTGRTNEKLFF. CDR3 in DNA: TGTGCCAGCAGCGTTACCGGGACAGGGAGGACTAATGAAAAACTGTTTTTT.

V gene TRBV3-1 (or the pseudogene TRBV3-2) combines with J gene TRBJ1-2; D unresolved. Germline CDR1 reads LGHDT; CDR2 reads YNNKEL (reference sequence). The CDR3 contains 16 residues. Trimming removed 1 base from V and 3 bases from J, with 15 bases in between. The CDR3 loop reads CASSQAPWEQDYGYTF. The CDR3 DNA follows: TGTGCCAGCAGCCAAGCCCCCTGGGAGCAAGACTATGGCTACACCTTC.

V and J are TRBV7-9 and TRBJ2-2; a weak D match, TRBD1 (6 bases). V lost 4 bases, J lost 6 bases, and 18 bases lay in between. The CDR3 totals 16 residues. Germline V gives CDR1 SEHNR, CDR2 FQNEAQ (reference sequence). Here the CDR3 reads CASSSTRDKGPGELFF. The CDR3 DNA sequence: TGTGCCAGCAGCTCTACCCGGGACAAGGGACCCGGGGAGCTGTTTTTT.

The chain employs TRBV21-1 and TRBJ2-7; the table's D call TRBD1 went unverified against the DNA. TRBV21-1 has pseudogene status. The CDR3 length is 16 residues. The CDR3 region has the DNA TGTGCCAGCAGCAAAGATGGGGCCCGAACCCTATACGAGCAGTACGTC. Amino acid sequence: CASSKDGARTLYEQYV.

The V gene is TRBV19, the J gene TRBJ1-2, with 8 bases lining up with TRBD1. CDR3 length equals 11 residues. Germline V gene lookup returns CDR1 LNHDA and CDR2 SQIVND (reference sequence). Trimming cost V 9 bases and J 7 bases; bases outside gene matches: 4. The CDR3, as DNA: TGTGCCAGCGTACAGGGGGGTGGCTACACCTTC. Its protein is CASVQGGGYTF.

The V and J genes are TRBV10-2 and TRBJ2-1; D might be TRBD2 (6 bases). Germline values: CDR1 WSHSY, CDR2 SAAADI. The CDR3 spans 16 residues. Trimming cost V 2 bases and J 0 bases, with 11 bases left between them. DNA for the CDR3: TGCGCCAGCAGTGAGAGGCTAGCGATCTCCTACAATGAGCAGTTCTTC. Amino acids: CASSERLAISYNEQFF.

The gene calls are TRBV6-8 and TRBJ2-7; TRBD2 matches 10 bases. The CDR3 runs to 16 residues. Germline V gives CDR1 MNHGY, CDR2 SAAAGT. The V gene end was trimmed by 4 bases and the J gene end by 9 bases; junction bases not matched to a gene: 15. Written as DNA, the CDR3 is TGTGCCAGCAGTTTATCTAGCGGGAGTCGGTACGGGAGGCAGTACGTC. Translated: CASSLSSGSRYGRQYV.

V usage is TRBV6-1 and J usage is TRBJ1-1; the D gene is possibly TRBD1 (6 bases). There are 15 residues in the CDR3. V lost 1 base and J lost 6, with 15 bases in between. Germline lookup yields CDR1 MNHNS and CDR2 SASEGT. This CDR3 reads CASSEVVDSPSEAFF. CDR3 DNA: TGTGCCAGCAGTGAAGTCGTGGACAGCCCCTCTGAAGCTTTCTTT.

The J gene is TRBJ2-1, the V gene TRBV15; TRBD1 might be the D (5 bases). CDR3 length: 16 amino acids. Germline CDR1 is LNHNV and CDR2 is YYDKDF (reference sequence). With 0 bases removed from V and 8 bases from J, the gap between germline ends came to 17 bases. The CDR3 nucleotides are TGTGCCACCAGCAGAGAAACCCATCTGGGCAGGGATGAGCAGTTCTTC. This gives the protein CATSRETHLGRDEQFF.

The CDR3 DNA sequence: TGTGCCAGCAGCTTGGATCGGGGGAGCTTCCAAGAGACCCAGTACTTC. Translating it yields CASSLDRGSFQETQYF. The chain joins TRBV5-4 to TRBJ2-5, with a tentative D call TRBD2 (6 bases). Germline CDR1 SGHNT, CDR2 YYREEE (reference sequence). V dropped 0 bases and J dropped 1 base, with 13 bases sitting between them. CDR3 size: 16 residues.

V is TRBV4-3 and J is TRBJ1-6; a possible D gene is TRBD1 (5 bases). The V end lost 2 bases, the J end lost 8 bases, and 13 bases lay between the germline ends. CDR1 and CDR2 (germline): LGHNA, YSLEER. This CDR3 region has 15 residues. In DNA form, the CDR3 reads TGCGCCAGCAGCCAAACTCAGGGCGGTTATTCACCCCTCCACTTT. Encoded protein: CASSQTQGGYSPLHF.

This clone occurred many times. V is TRBV29-1 and J is TRBJ2-3, with 7 positions matching TRBD2. From germline, CDR1 is SQVTM and CDR2 ANQGSEA. Trimming removed 3 bases from V and 0 bases from J; junction bases left unmatched: 6. The CDR3 sequence is 15 residues long. The CDR3: CSVEVGGPSTDTQYF. As DNA, the CDR3 is TGCAGCGTTGAGGTGGGAGGGCCTAGCACAGATACGCAGTATTTT.

The V and J genes are TRBV6-5 and TRBJ1-5; TRBD1 is a possible D gene (6 bases). The CDR3 runs to 14 residues. The V end lost 4 bases, the J end lost 7 bases, and 14 bases lay between the germline ends. CDR1 MNHEY and CDR2 SVGAGI come from the germline V gene. Written as DNA, the CDR3 is TGTGCCAGCAGTTTAACAGGGAGCTGGCAGCCCCAGCATTTT. Translation: CASSLTGSWQPQHF.